Each of the 19 T cell receptor beta chains below was sequenced from the same sample in a study of long-term antiretroviral therapy in people with HIV. A v3.0 immunoSEQ assay was performed at survey level. Using immunoSEQ multiplex PCR, the repertoire was profiled, and TCRdb retains in-frame clones only, with some absent. Here the sample spans 15,000 to 20,000 clones, around nine tenths being singletons. Sequenced material: unsorted PBMCs, taken 0.5 years after starting antiretroviral therapy. These receptor sequences come from a man aged 40-49 years with HIV.

This clone was found once. V gene TRBV5-1 combines with J gene TRBJ2-7, with 7 bases fitting TRBD1. Trimming at V came to 1 base and at J to 0 bases, leaving 10 bases not matched to a gene. The CDR3 contains 17 residues. CDR1 and CDR2 (germline): SGHRS, YFSETQ. CDR3 amino acids: CASSLPEGQPSSYEQYF. CDR3 in DNA: TGCGCCAGCAGCTTGCCCGAGGGACAGCCGAGCTCCTACGAGCAGTACTTC.

The CDR3 DNA is TGTGCCAGCTCACCCCCGGACAACTCCTACGAGCAGTACTTC. It yields the protein CASSPPDNSYEQYF. The chain uses TRBV18 and TRBJ2-7; D perhaps matches TRBD1 (5 bases). The CDR3 totals 14 residues. V lost 3 bases and J lost 0, with 9 bases in between. Germline CDR1 is KGHSH and CDR2 is LQKENI. The full variable domain, rest sourced from reference TRBV18 and TRBJ2-7, is NAGVMQNPRHLVRRRGQEARLRCSPMKGHSHVYWYRQLPEEGLKFMVYLQKENIIDESGMPKERFSAEFPKEGPSILRIQQVVRGDSAAYFCASSPPDNSYEQYFGPGTRLTVT.

The V gene is TRBV18, the J gene TRBJ1-4, with D possibly matching TRBD1 (5 bases). The CDR3 is 16 residues long. CDR1 KGHSH and CDR2 LQKENI come from the germline V gene. V was pared by 4 bases and J by 0 bases, with 12 bases between. The chain's CDR3 is CASSQRTLATNEKLFF. The CDR3 coding sequence is TGTGCCAGCTCACAACGGACACTTGCAACTAATGAAAAACTGTTTTTT.

The genes are TRBV7-6 and TRBJ2-7; D gene uncertain. Germline V gene data show CDR1 as SGHVS and CDR2 as FNYEAQ. The CDR3 consists of 12 residues. The V end was cut by 1 base, the J end by 4 bases, with 5 bases between. CDR3 DNA: TGTGCCAGCAGCTTAGAGCCGTACGAGCAGTACTTC. It is translated as CASSLEPYEQYF.

The J gene is TRBJ1-1, the V gene TRBV10-3; D perhaps matches TRBD1 (5 bases). Trimming removed 6 bases from V and 0 bases from J, with 17 bases in between. CDR3 length: 16 residues. CDR1 is ENHRY, CDR2 SYGVKD, per germline. CDR3 bases: TGTGCCATCAGGGGAGGGCAGGGAGAAATGAACACTGAAGCTTTCTTT. Protein product: CAIRGGQGEMNTEAFF.

The V and J genes are TRBV28 and TRBJ2-5; 7 bases are shared with TRBD1. The CDR3 has 16 amino acids. Germline loops: CDR1 MDHEN, CDR2 SYDVKM. The trim removed 5 bases at V and 1 base at J, leaving 10 bases unmatched. CDR3 loop: CASSTAPGQLQETQYF. In DNA, the CDR3 is TGTGCCAGCAGTACCGCTCCGGGACAGCTCCAAGAGACCCAGTACTTC.

The chain is built from TRBV7-3 and TRBJ2-3; perhaps D is TRBD1 or TRBD2 (5 bases each). Trimming stripped 4 bases from V and 1 base from J, with 12 bases between. Germline loops: CDR1 SGHTA, CDR2 FQGTGA. The CDR3 totals 15 residues. In DNA, the CDR3 is TGTGCCAGCAGCTACTCCGGGACGGGCACAGATACGCAGTATTTT. Its translation: CASSYSGTGTDTQYF. Full variable domain (remainder filled in from reference TRBV7-3 and TRBJ2-3): GAGVSQTPSNKVTEKGKYVELRCDPISGHTALYWYRQSLGQGPEFLIYFQGTGAADDSGLPNDRFFAVRPEGSVSTLKIQRTERGDSAVYLCASSYSGTGTDTQYFGPGTRLTVL.

J is TRBJ1-3 and V is TRBV9; no clear D gene. CDR3 length: 14 residues. From germline, CDR1 is SGDLS and CDR2 YYNGEE. Trimming stripped 0 bases from V and 0 bases from J, with 4 bases between. This CDR3 reads CASSVVGSGNTIYF. The CDR3 DNA follows: TGTGCCAGCAGCGTAGTCGGCTCTGGAAACACCATATATTTT.

In its sample, this clone is medium-sized. The chain recombines TRBV10-1 with TRBJ2-7; the match to TRBD2 covers 8 bases. Germline V gives CDR1 WNHNN, CDR2 SYGVQD (reference sequence). The CDR3 is 14 amino acids. J lost 5 bases, V lost 4 bases, and 7 bases had no gene match. The CDR3 loop is CASSGASGSHEQYF. The DNA for the CDR3 is TGCGCCAGCAGTGGGGCTAGCGGGTCCCACGAGCAGTACTTC.

The rearrangement uses TRBV14 and TRBJ1-2, with D tentatively TRBD1 (6 bases). V was shortened by 3 bases and J by 4 bases, with 9 bases between the two germline ends. This CDR3 is built from 13 residues. CDR1 and CDR2 from the germline V gene are SGHDN and FVKESK. In nucleotides, the CDR3 is TGTGCCAGCAGCCAGGGGGCTGGCTATGGCTACACCTTC. This encodes CASSQGAGYGYTF.

The gene calls are TRBV11-3 and TRBJ2-1; TRBD2 matches at 10 bases. Germline V lookup: CDR1 SGHNT, CDR2 YENEEA. Trimming cost V 5 bases and J 7 bases; bases outside gene matches: 8. This CDR3 region has 15 residues. CDR3 loop: CASSVASGSGNEQFF. The CDR3 DNA reads TGTGCCAGCAGCGTCGCTAGCGGGAGTGGGAATGAGCAGTTCTTC.

The V gene is TRBV27, the J gene TRBJ2-5, with D possibly matching TRBD2 (6 bases). Germline-derived CDR1 and CDR2 are MNHEY and SMNVEV (reference sequence). CDR3 length: 12 amino acids. The ends were cut back, 8 bases at V and 2 bases at J, with 9 bases in the middle. This CDR3 is CASAGHQETQYF. The CDR3 DNA reads as TGTGCCAGCGCGGGGCATCAAGAGACCCAGTACTTC.

This clone appeared once. The chain has TRBV2 and TRBJ1-1, with D perhaps TRBD1 (6 bases). V lost 5 bases to trimming and J lost 8 bases, with 21 bases between them. The CDR3 spans 15 residues. The germline CDR1 and CDR2 sequences are SNHLY and FYNNEI. In DNA, the CDR3 is TGTGCCAGCAGTCACGCCCCGGGGGCTCCCGGGGAAGCTTTCTTT. Protein sequence: CASSHAPGAPGEAFF.

V gene TRBV5-6 combines with J gene TRBJ1-3; D is possibly TRBD1 (6 bases). V was cut by 4 bases and J by 4 bases, with 15 bases left in between. This CDR3 is 15 amino acids long. Germline CDR1 and CDR2: SGHDT and YYEEEE. CDR3 sequence reads: CASSGGPRRGNTIYF. In DNA form, the CDR3 reads TGTGCCAGCAGCGGGGGGCCTAGGCGCGGAAACACCATATATTTT.

The V gene is TRBV2, the J gene TRBJ2-7; D gene unclear. Germline lookup yields CDR1 SNHLY and CDR2 FYNNEI. Trimming shortened V by 6 bases and J by 6 bases, and 9 bases separated the two germline ends. The CDR3 runs 11 residues. CDR3: CASRGSPEQYF. DNA of the CDR3: TGTGCCAGCAGGGGATCCCCCGAGCAGTACTTC.

This clone was seen only once. The V call is TRBV9, the J call TRBJ1-2, with unresolved D. The CDR3 consists of 16 residues. Germline V gene data show CDR1 as SGDLS and CDR2 as YYNGEE. V lost 5 bases and J lost 4, with 21 bases in between. The CDR3 protein is CASSPTTATRGYGYTF. As DNA, the CDR3 is TGTGCCAGCAGTCCCACTACGGCGACGCGGGGCTATGGCTACACCTTC. Supplemented by reference TRBV9 and TRBJ1-2, the full variable domain reads DSGVTQTPKHLITATGQRVTLRCSPRSGDLSVYWYQQSLDQGLQFLIQYYNGEERAKGNILERFSAQQFPDLHSELNLSSLELGDSALYFCASSPTTATRGYGYTFGSGTRLTVV.

In this sample, this clone turned up a few times. The CDR3 DNA reads TGTGCCAGCAAGGGCAACTACTATGGCTACACCTTC. Encoded protein: CASKGNYYGYTF. The chain joins TRBV27 to TRBJ1-2, with D uncertain. The CDR3 sequence is 12 residues long. Trimming removed 7 bases from V and 3 bases from J, with 9 bases in between. Germline CDR1 reads MNHEY; CDR2 reads SMNVEV (reference sequence).

This chain links TRBV27 with TRBJ2-1; D assignment may be TRBD1 or TRBD2 (6 bases each). V lost 6 bases and J 8 bases, leaving 20 bases between the germline ends. The CDR3 is 15 amino acids. Germline CDR1 and CDR2: MNHEY and SMNVEV (reference sequence). This CDR3 reads CASSRRGGNFDEQFF. Written as DNA, the CDR3 is TGTGCCAGCAGCCGCAGGGGAGGTAATTTCGATGAGCAGTTCTTC.

The chain combines TRBV7-7 with TRBJ2-3, with D perhaps TRBD2 (5 bases). The germline CDR1 and CDR2 sequences are SSHAT and FNYEAQ (reference sequence). V lost 5 bases, J lost 0 bases, and 12 bases lay in between. The CDR3 consists of 15 residues. The CDR3 DNA sequence: TGTGCCAGCAGCCTAACTAGTTCTAGCACAGATACGCAGTATTTT. Translating gives CASSLTSSSTDTQYF. Full variable domain (remainder filled in from reference TRBV7-7 and TRBJ2-3): GAGVSQSPRYKVTKRGQDVTLRCDPISSHATLYWYQQALGQGPEFLTYFNYEAQPDKSGLPSDRFSAERPEGSISTLTIQRTEQRDSAMYRCASSLTSSSTDTQYFGPGTRLTVL.